These 25 T cell receptor beta chains were sequenced from one sample in a study of early T cells in non-severe SARS-CoV-2 infection. TCRdb used MiXCR to reprocess the 5' RACE reads, holding one entry per CDR3 protein. The sample consists of approximately 70,000 distinct CDR3 sequences, 4.6% of them appearing once. Here the sequenced sample was whole blood, taken at baseline. Receptor source: an adult who was a healthcare worker with PCR-confirmed SARS-CoV-2 infection or an uninfected control (not recorded which). The donor label of this sample is uncertain.

At least ten counts were recorded for this clonotype. V and J are TRBV4-1 and TRBJ2-3, with a weak D call TRBD1 (5 bases). V was trimmed by 1 base and J by 4 bases, leaving 18 bases between them. The CDR3 sequence is 17 residues long. Germline CDR1 and CDR2: MGHRA and YSYEKL. CDR3 in amino acids: CASSQVWGGMAADTQYF. Here the CDR3 DNA reads TGCGCCAGCAGCCAAGTGTGGGGCGGCATGGCGGCAGATACGCAGTATTTT.

The chain carries TRBV14 and TRBJ1-2, with a tentative D call TRBD1 (6 bases). CDR3 length equals 17 residues. V shed 1 base and J shed 6 bases, with 21 bases lying between them. Per the germline V gene, CDR1 is SGHDN and CDR2 is FVKESK. CDR3 in amino acids: CASSQVGHWWGRDGYTF. DNA for the CDR3: TGTGCCAGCAGCCAAGTGGGACACTGGTGGGGGAGAGATGGCTACACCTTC.

This clonotype has at least ten counts. The chain links TRBV4-2 to TRBJ2-5; the match to TRBD2 covers 10 bases. The germline gives CDR1 LGHNA, CDR2 YNFKEQ. V was clipped by 2 bases and J by 3 bases; unmatched bases: 0. The CDR3 totals 14 residues. The CDR3 loop is CASSQSGGEETQYF. Here the CDR3 DNA reads TGTGCCAGCAGCCAAAGCGGGGGGGAAGAGACCCAGTACTTC.

This clonotype was seen at least ten times. This rearrangement joins TRBV6-5 to TRBJ2-1, with 10 bases aligning to TRBD1. V was clipped by 2 bases and J by 12 bases; unmatched bases: 4. CDR1 MNHEY and CDR2 SVGAGI come from the germline V gene. The CDR3 contains 13 residues. The CDR3 sequence: CASSYGTGESQFF. The CDR3 nucleotides are TGTGCCAGCAGTTACGGGACAGGGGAATCGCAGTTCTTC.

Ten or more counts support this clonotype. The V gene is TRBV4-3, the J gene TRBJ1-2, with D possibly being TRBD1 (6 bases). V lost 0 bases to trimming and J lost 2 bases, with 13 bases between them. The CDR3 runs 16 residues. CDR1 is LGHNA, CDR2 YSLEER, per germline. The CDR3: CASSQDLTGQNYGYTF. CDR3 DNA sequence: TGCGCCAGCAGCCAAGACCTCACCGGACAGAACTATGGCTACACCTTC.

This clonotype came up a few times. The gene calls are TRBV9 and TRBJ2-2; D not resolved. Trimming stripped 0 bases from V and 5 bases from J, with 17 bases between. The V gene's germline CDR1 is SGDLS and CDR2 YYNGEE. The CDR3 is 17 residues long. The CDR3 bases are TGTGCCAGCAGCGTAGATCCAGCCCATTCCCTAACCGGGGAGCTGTTTTTT. It yields the protein CASSVDPAHSLTGELFF. Full variable domain (rest looked up from reference TRBV9 and TRBJ2-2): DSGVTQTPKHLITATGQRVTLRCSPRSGDLSVYWYQQSLDQGLQFLIQYYNGEERAKGNILERFSAQQFPDLHSELNLSSLELGDSALYFCASSVDPAHSLTGELFFGEGSRLTVL.

This clonotype was seen repeatedly, ten times or more. CDR3 residues: CSARGAGVWEQFF. Here the CDR3 DNA reads TGCAGTGCTAGAGGGGCCGGGGTCTGGGAGCAGTTCTTC. This chain links TRBV20-1 with TRBJ2-1; possible D gene TRBD2, 5 bases. The CDR3 length is 13 residues. The ends were cut back, 1 base at V and 10 bases at J, with 14 bases in the middle. Germline-derived CDR1 and CDR2 are DFQATT and SNEGSKA (reference sequence).

This clonotype came up a few times. This chain connects TRBV5-5 to TRBJ1-5; D uncertain. Deletions cut 0 bases from V and 1 base from J, with 5 bases between. The CDR3 has 14 amino acids. CDR1 and CDR2 (germline): SGHKS, YYEKEE (reference sequence). The CDR3 DNA sequence: TGTGCCAGCAGCTTGGTTGACAGCAATCAGCCCCAGCATTTT. This sequence encodes CASSLVDSNQPQHF. Supplemented by reference TRBV5-5 and TRBJ1-5, the full variable domain reads DAGVTQSPTHLIKTRGQQVTLRCSPISGHKSVSWYQQVLGQGPQFIFQYYEKEERGRGNFPDRFSARQFPNYSSELNVNALLLGDSALYLCASSLVDSNQPQHFGDGTRLSIL.

The rearrangement links TRBV9 to TRBJ2-2, with D possibly TRBD1 on 6 matching bases. Germline V gene sequence: CDR1 SGDLS, CDR2 YYNGEE. The V and J ends lost 3 bases and 5 bases respectively, with 14 bases between them. There are 15 residues in the CDR3. The CDR3 nucleotides are TGTGCCAGCAGCGCCAACAGGGTCGGGACCGGGGAGCTGTTTTTT. Its protein product is CASSANRVGTGELFF. Based on the CDR3 plus reference TRBV9 and TRBJ2-2, the full variable domain is DSGVTQTPKHLITATGQRVTLRCSPRSGDLSVYWYQQSLDQGLQFLIQYYNGEERAKGNILERFSAQQFPDLHSELNLSSLELGDSALYFCASSANRVGTGELFFGEGSRLTVL.

This clonotype was recorded at least ten times. This sequence joins TRBV6-1 and TRBJ1-6, with 9 positions matching TRBD1. With V trimmed by 7 bases and J by 7 bases, 5 bases remained unmatched. Germline V gene data show CDR1 as MNHNS and CDR2 as SASEGT. The CDR3 is 14 amino acids. CDR3 sequence reads: CASTSTGGNSPLHF. CDR3 sequence (DNA): TGTGCCAGCACCTCGACAGGGGGGAATTCACCCCTCCACTTT.

This clonotype was seen more than once but under ten times. The rearrangement links TRBV3-2 to TRBJ2-7; TRBD1 was called by the table and not checked on the DNA. TRBV3-2 is an annotated pseudogene. The CDR3 is 14 residues long. The CDR3 spells CASSQDRDAYEQYF. The CDR3 bases are TGTGCCAGCAGCCAAGACAGGGACGCCTACGAGCAGTACTTC.

This clonotype was seen repeatedly, ten times or more. The CDR3 loop reads CASSFIIGTGSYNEQFF. In DNA form, the CDR3 reads TGTGCCAGCAGTTTCATAATCGGGACAGGGTCCTACAATGAGCAGTTCTTC. The chain links TRBV12-3 or TRBV12-4 to TRBJ2-1; 9 bases fit TRBD1. CDR3 size: 17 residues. V trimming: 3 bases; J trimming: 1 base; junction bases outside the gene matches: 7.

The CDR3: CASSLDRIAGTQETQYF. CDR3 in DNA: TGTGCCAGCAGCTTAGATAGGATAGCGGGCACCCAAGAGACCCAGTACTTC. The chain has TRBV11-2 and TRBJ2-5, with 7 bases aligning to TRBD2. This CDR3 has 17 residues. Trimming cost V 0 bases and J 1 base; bases outside gene matches: 8. Germline V gene lookup returns CDR1 SGHAT and CDR2 FQNNGV.

This clonotype was counted ten times or more. The V call is TRBV5-8, the J call TRBJ1-6, with D unclear. Trimming removed 0 bases from V and 7 bases from J, with 2 bases in between. The CDR3 runs to 12 residues. Per the germline V gene, CDR1 is SGHTS and CDR2 is YDEGEE. CDR3 DNA: TGTGCCAGCAGCTTGGACAATTCACCCCTCCACTTT. Encoded protein: CASSLDNSPLHF.

The V gene is TRBV27, the J gene TRBJ2-1; D is unresolved. Trimming stripped 7 bases from V and 0 bases from J, with 10 bases between. This CDR3 is built from 14 residues. Germline-derived CDR1 and CDR2 are MNHEY and SMNVEV (reference sequence). The CDR3 DNA reads TGTGCCAGCAATCAGGAAAACTCCTACAATGAGCAGTTCTTC. This sequence encodes CASNQENSYNEQFF.

This clonotype was detected many times. This chain joins TRBV12-3 or TRBV12-4 and TRBJ1-1; 10 bases are a match to TRBD1. This CDR3 has 14 residues. V lost 5 bases to trimming and J lost 1 base; unmatched junction nucleotides: 1. DNA for the CDR3: TGTGCCAGCAGTCGGACAGGGGGGAACACTGAAGCTTTCTTT. Protein product: CASSRTGGNTEAFF.

This clonotype was seen many times. The CDR3 region has the DNA TGCGCCAGCAGCCAAGCCGAAAACGGCCAGCCCCAGCATTTT. It specifies CASSQAENGQPQHF. This chain uses TRBV4-1 with TRBJ1-5; D is unclear. Per the germline V gene, CDR1 is MGHRA and CDR2 is YSYEKL. The CDR3 spans 14 residues. V dropped 1 base and J dropped 7 bases, with 11 bases sitting between them.

The chain is built from TRBV28 and TRBJ2-7; tentative D call: TRBD2 (5 bases). Trimming took off 7 bases at V and 6 bases at J, with 22 bases between the two ends. The length of the CDR3 is 15 residues. Germline CDR1 reads MDHEN; CDR2 reads SYDVKM. CDR3 protein: CASTTLTRERSEQYF. For the CDR3, the DNA is TGTGCCAGCACCACGTTGACGAGGGAACGTAGCGAGCAGTACTTC.

This clonotype was picked up many times. The chain links TRBV29-1 to TRBJ2-5; TRBD1 is a possible D gene (5 bases). The CDR3 consists of 15 residues. Per the germline V gene, CDR1 is SQVTM and CDR2 is ANQGSEA. V was trimmed by 0 bases and J by 1 base, leaving 12 bases between them. This CDR3 is CSVEDTGRIQETQYF. The CDR3 bases are TGCAGCGTTGAAGATACAGGACGCATCCAAGAGACCCAGTACTTC.

This clonotype was observed at least ten times. The chain is built from TRBV19 and TRBJ2-2; D unclear. Looked up from germline, CDR1 is LNHDA and CDR2 is SQIVND (reference sequence). V lost 3 bases and J 3 bases, leaving 8 bases between the germline ends. This CDR3 is built from 14 residues. CDR3 region: CASSMMADTGELFF. CDR3 DNA sequence: TGTGCCAGTAGTATGATGGCGGACACCGGGGAGCTGTTTTTT.

V and J are TRBV4-1 and TRBJ2-1, with D possibly matching TRBD1 (6 bases). V was clipped by 1 base and J by 4 bases, with 20 bases between them. Germline CDR1 MGHRA, CDR2 YSYEKL. This CDR3 contains 18 residues. The chain's CDR3 is CASSQGAGDAILYNEQFF. The CDR3 region has the DNA TGCGCCAGCAGCCAAGGGGCAGGGGACGCAATCCTTTACAATGAGCAGTTCTTC.

This clonotype has ten or more counts. The chain combines TRBV20-1 with TRBJ2-2; D is possibly TRBD2 (5 bases). V was clipped by 0 bases and J by 4 bases, with 12 bases between them. The CDR3 is 15 residues long. Germline V gene lookup returns CDR1 DFQATT and CDR2 SNEGSKA (reference sequence). The CDR3 DNA sequence: TGCAGTGCTAGAGATCAGTGGAGGCGCACCGGGGAGCTGTTTTTT. Its protein is CSARDQWRRTGELFF.

The table lists this clonotype with many counts. The V call is TRBV5-6, the J call TRBJ1-5; perhaps TRBD1 as D (5 bases). The CDR3 runs to 15 residues. Trimming removed 2 bases from V and 0 bases from J, with 9 bases in between. Per germline, CDR1 SGHDT and CDR2 YYEEEE. Here the CDR3 DNA reads TGTGCCAGCAGCTTCCAGACAGATAGCAATCAGCCCCAGCATTTT. It encodes CASSFQTDSNQPQHF.

This clonotype was picked up many times. The V call is TRBV11-2, the J call TRBJ1-2; 9 bases match TRBD1. With 5 bases clipped from V and 6 bases from J, the junction kept 16 bases outside the gene matches. Looked up from germline, CDR1 is SGHAT and CDR2 is FQNNGV. The length of the CDR3 is 17 residues. The DNA for the CDR3 is TGTGCCAGCAGCCCAATCCGAGGACAGGGGCCTCTCGATGGCTACACCTTC. Its protein is CASSPIRGQGPLDGYTF.

J is TRBJ2-4 and V is TRBV20-1; tentatively, D is TRBD2 (7 bases). CDR1 DFQATT and CDR2 SNEGSKA come from the germline V gene (reference sequence). This CDR3 spans 13 amino acids. Trimming removed 0 bases from V and 6 bases from J, with 9 bases in between. The CDR3 DNA is TGCAGTGCTAGAGAGGGAGGGGGAAACATTCAGTACTTC. Protein: CSAREGGGNIQYF.